Listed below are T cell receptor beta chains from one sample, sequenced in a study of response to subunit inactivated influenza vaccine. In TCRdb, the RT-PCR reads were re-called with MiXCR into one record per CDR3 protein. The top ten clones hold 7.8% of a sample with approximately 230,000 distinct CDR3 sequences, 10% to 15% of them seen once. This sample comprised non-naive T cells sorted from PBMCs, obtained less than 15 days before vaccination. These receptors came from a man aged 50-60 years who received an inactivated influenza vaccine. Each CDR3 is given with its conserved first and last residue. Each record gives: V gene, clone size, D gene, J gene, CDR3 DNA, CDR3 protein. D genes are given only for firm matches. Size is stated for part of the rows, as once, few or many counts, or as a class when the clone is expanded.

v_gene: TRBV5-1
abundance: NA
d_gene: TRBD1
j_gene: TRBJ2-3
CDR3nt: TGCGCCAGCAGCTCCTGGGACAGGGGCATCGCAGATACGCAGTATTTT
CDR3aa: CASSSWDRGIADTQYF

v_gene: TRBV29-1
abundance: NA
d_gene: NA
j_gene: TRBJ2-5
CDR3nt: TGCAGCGGCGGGACAGCTCAAGAGACCCAGTACTTC
CDR3aa: CSGGTAQETQYF

v_gene: TRBV7-6
abundance: few
d_gene: NA
j_gene: TRBJ1-1
CDR3nt: TGTGCCAGCAGCCCGATAGGGGACACTGAAGCTTTCTTT
CDR3aa: CASSPIGDTEAFF

v_gene: TRBV7-9
abundance: few
d_gene: TRBD1
j_gene: TRBJ1-4
CDR3nt: TGTGCCAGCAGCTCAGACGGGCGACAGGGGGAGTCTGAAAAACTGTCTTTT
CDR3aa: CASSSDGRQGESEKLSF

v_gene: TRBV15
abundance: NA
d_gene: NA
j_gene: TRBJ2-2
CDR3nt: TGTGCCACCAGCAAGATCGTGCGAGGCACCGGGGAGCTGTTTTTT
CDR3aa: CATSKIVRGTGELFF

v_gene: TRBV3-1
abundance: few
d_gene: TRBD1
j_gene: TRBJ1-1
CDR3nt: TGTGCCAGCAGCTTCACAGGGGTTGGGACTGAAGCTTTCTTT
CDR3aa: CASSFTGVGTEAFF

v_gene: TRBV10-3
abundance: few
d_gene: NA
j_gene: TRBJ1-1
CDR3nt: TGTGCCATCAGTGAGTCGCGGGGGACGGCCACTGAAGCTTTCTTT
CDR3aa: CAISESRGTATEAFF

v_gene: TRBV3-1
abundance: few
d_gene: TRBD1
j_gene: TRBJ1-2
CDR3nt: TGTGCCAGCAGCCGGACAGGGGGCGATGGCTACACCTTC
CDR3aa: CASSRTGGDGYTF

v_gene: TRBV12-3/TRBV12-4
abundance: few
d_gene: NA
j_gene: TRBJ1-2
CDR3nt: TGTGCCAGCAGTTTATCGGGTTACTATGGCTACACCTTC
CDR3aa: CASSLSGYYGYTF

v_gene: TRBV5-1
abundance: NA
d_gene: TRBD1
j_gene: TRBJ2-6
CDR3nt: TGCGCCAGCAGCGCGGGACAGGCATTATGGGGGGCCAACGTCCTGACTTTC
CDR3aa: CASSAGQALWGANVLTF

v_gene: TRBV4-2
abundance: few
d_gene: TRBD2
j_gene: TRBJ2-7
CDR3nt: TGTGCCAGCAGCCAAATAGCGGGACGTACCTACGAGCAGTACTTC
CDR3aa: CASSQIAGRTYEQYF

v_gene: TRBV12-3/TRBV12-4
abundance: NA
d_gene: NA
j_gene: TRBJ1-3
CDR3nt: TGTGCCAGCAGTTTAGGACAGGCTGGAAACACCATATATTTT
CDR3aa: CASSLGQAGNTIYF